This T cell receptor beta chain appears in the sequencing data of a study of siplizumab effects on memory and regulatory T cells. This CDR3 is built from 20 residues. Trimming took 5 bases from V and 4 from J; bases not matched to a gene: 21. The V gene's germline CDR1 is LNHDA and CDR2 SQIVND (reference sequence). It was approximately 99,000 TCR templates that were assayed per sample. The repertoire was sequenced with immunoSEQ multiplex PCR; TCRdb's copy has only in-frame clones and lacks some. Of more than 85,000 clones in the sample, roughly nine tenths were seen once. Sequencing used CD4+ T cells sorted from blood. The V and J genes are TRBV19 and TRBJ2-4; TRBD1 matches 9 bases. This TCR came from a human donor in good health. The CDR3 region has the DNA TGTGCCAGTAGTCCATACCGGGACAGGGTATCTCCCCCACAGAAAAACATTCAGTACTTC. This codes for CASSPYRDRVSPPQKNIQYF.